The sample holds many counts of the clone carrying this T cell receptor (beta chain). TCRdb itself ran the 5' RACE reads through MiXCR, one entry per CDR3 protein. The sample has some 25,000 distinct CDR3 sequences, about 4.6% seen once. These data are taken from a study of early T cells in non-severe SARS-CoV-2 infection. About the research overall: Sequenced bulk RNA came from whole blood that was unsorted, and chains were unpaired.

Germline V gene sequence: CDR1 GTSNPN, CDR2 SVGIG (reference sequence). The length of the CDR3 is 12 residues. V was shortened by 0 bases and J by 5 bases, with 7 bases between the two germline ends. This sequence was found in an adult who was a healthcare worker with PCR-confirmed SARS-CoV-2 infection or an uninfected control (not recorded which). Sequenced: whole blood. The chain combines TRBV30 with TRBJ1-1; D unresolved. The DNA of the CDR3 is TGTGCCTGGAGTGTGTCAGAGACTGAAGCTTTCTTT. It yields the protein CAWSVSETEAFF.